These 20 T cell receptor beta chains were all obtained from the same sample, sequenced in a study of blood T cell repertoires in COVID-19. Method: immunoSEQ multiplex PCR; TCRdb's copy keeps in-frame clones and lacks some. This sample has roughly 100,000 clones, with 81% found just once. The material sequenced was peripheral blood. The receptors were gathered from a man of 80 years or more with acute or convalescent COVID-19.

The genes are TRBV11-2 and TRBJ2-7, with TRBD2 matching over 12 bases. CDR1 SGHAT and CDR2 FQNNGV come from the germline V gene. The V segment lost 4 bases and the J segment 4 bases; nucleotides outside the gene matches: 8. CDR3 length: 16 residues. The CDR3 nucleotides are TGTGCCAGCAGCTCCCAGACTAGCGGGAGACAGTACGAGCAGTACTTC. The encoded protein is CASSSQTSGRQYEQYF. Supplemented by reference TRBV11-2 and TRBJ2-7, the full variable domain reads EAGVAQSPRYKIIEKRQSVAFWCNPISGHATLYWYQQILGQGPKLLIQFQNNGVVDDSQLPKDRFSAERLKGVDSTLKIQPAKLEDSAVYLCASSSQTSGRQYEQYFGPGTRLTVT.

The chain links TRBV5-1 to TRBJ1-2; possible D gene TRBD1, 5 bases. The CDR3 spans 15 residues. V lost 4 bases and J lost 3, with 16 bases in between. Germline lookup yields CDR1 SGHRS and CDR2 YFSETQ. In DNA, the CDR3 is TGCGCCAGCAGCCCGGGTAATGTAGGGGACTATGGCTACACCTTC. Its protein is CASSPGNVGDYGYTF.

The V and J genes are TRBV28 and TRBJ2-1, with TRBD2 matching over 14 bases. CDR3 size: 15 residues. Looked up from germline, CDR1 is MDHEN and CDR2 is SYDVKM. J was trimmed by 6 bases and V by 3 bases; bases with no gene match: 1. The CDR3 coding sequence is TGTGCCAGCAGTTTGGGGACTAGCGGGAGCAATGAGCAGTTCTTC. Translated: CASSLGTSGSNEQFF.

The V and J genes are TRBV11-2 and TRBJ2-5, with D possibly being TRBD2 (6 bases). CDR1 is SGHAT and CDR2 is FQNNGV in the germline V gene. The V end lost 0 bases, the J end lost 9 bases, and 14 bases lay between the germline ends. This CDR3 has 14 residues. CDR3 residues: CASSLDLLSGAQYF. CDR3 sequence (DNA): TGTGCCAGCAGCTTAGATTTACTGTCGGGAGCCCAGTACTTC.

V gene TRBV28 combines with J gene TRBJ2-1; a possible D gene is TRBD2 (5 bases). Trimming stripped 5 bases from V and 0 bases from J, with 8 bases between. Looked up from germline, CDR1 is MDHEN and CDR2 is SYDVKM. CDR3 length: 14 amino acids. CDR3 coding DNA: TGTGCCAGCAGTCGGGGATTCTCCTACAATGAGCAGTTCTTC. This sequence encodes CASSRGFSYNEQFF. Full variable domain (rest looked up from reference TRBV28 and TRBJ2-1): DVKVTQSSRYLVKRTGEKVFLECVQDMDHENMFWYRQDPGLGLRLIYFSYDVKMKEKGDIPEGYSVSREKKERFSLILESASTNQTSMYLCASSRGFSYNEQFFGPGTRLTVL.

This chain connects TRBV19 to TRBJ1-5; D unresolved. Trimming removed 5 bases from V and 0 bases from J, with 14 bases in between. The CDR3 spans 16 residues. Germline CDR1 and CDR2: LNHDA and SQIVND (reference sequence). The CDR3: CASSFNGGYSNQPQHF. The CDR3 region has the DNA TGTGCCAGTAGTTTCAACGGTGGTTATAGCAATCAGCCCCAGCATTTT.

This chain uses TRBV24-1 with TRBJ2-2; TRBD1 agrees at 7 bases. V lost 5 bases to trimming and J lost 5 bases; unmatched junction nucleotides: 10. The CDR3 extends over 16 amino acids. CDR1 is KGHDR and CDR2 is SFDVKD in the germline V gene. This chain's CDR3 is CATSAHTGVGTGELFF. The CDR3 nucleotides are TGTGCCACCAGTGCCCATACAGGGGTCGGAACCGGGGAGCTGTTTTTT.

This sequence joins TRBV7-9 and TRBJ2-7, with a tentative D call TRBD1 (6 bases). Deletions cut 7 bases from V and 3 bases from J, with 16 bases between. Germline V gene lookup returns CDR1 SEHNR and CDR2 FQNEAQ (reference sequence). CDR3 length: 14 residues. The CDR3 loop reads CASTRTGLNYEQYF. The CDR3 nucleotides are TGTGCCAGCACCCGAACAGGGCTCAACTACGAGCAGTACTTC.

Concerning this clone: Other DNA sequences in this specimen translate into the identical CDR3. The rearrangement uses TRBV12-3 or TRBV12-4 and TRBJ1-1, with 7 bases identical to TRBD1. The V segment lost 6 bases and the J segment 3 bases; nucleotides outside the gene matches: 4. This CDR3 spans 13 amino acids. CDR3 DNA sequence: TGTGCCAGCAGACCCCAGGGGGACACTGAAGCTTTCTTT. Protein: CASRPQGDTEAFF.

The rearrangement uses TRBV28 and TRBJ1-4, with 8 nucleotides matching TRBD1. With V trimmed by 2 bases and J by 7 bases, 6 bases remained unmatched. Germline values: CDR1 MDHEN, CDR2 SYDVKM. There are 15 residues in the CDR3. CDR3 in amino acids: CASSLPRTGSEKLFF. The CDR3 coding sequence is TGTGCCAGCAGTTTACCCCGGACAGGGAGTGAAAAACTGTTTTTT.

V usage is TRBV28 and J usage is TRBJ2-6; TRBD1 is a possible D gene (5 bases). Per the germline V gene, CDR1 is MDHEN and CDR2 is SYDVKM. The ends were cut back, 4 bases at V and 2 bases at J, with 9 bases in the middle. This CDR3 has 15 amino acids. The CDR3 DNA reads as TGTGCCAGCAGTTCTTCAGGGACTGGGGCCAACGTCCTGACTTTC. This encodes CASSSSGTGANVLTF.

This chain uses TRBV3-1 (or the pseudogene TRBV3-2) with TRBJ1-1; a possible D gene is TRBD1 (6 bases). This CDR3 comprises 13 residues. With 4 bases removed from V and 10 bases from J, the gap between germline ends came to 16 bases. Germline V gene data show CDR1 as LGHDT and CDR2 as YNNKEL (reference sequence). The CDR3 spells CASSPSTGLIAFF. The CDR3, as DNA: TGTGCCAGCAGCCCCTCGACAGGTCTGATAGCTTTCTTT.

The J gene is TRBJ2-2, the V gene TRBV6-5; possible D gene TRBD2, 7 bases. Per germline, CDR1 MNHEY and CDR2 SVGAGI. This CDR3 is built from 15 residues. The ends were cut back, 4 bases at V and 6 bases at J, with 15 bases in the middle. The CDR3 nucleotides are TGTGCCAGCAGTTGGGAGGGGGGCGCCGCCGGGGAGCTGTTTTTT. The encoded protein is CASSWEGGAAGELFF.

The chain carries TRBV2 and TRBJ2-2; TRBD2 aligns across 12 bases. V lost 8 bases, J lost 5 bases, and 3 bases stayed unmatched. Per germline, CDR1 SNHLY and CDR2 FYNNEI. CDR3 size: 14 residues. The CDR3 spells CASETSGSTGELFF. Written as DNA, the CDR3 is TGTGCCAGCGAGACTAGCGGGAGTACCGGGGAGCTGTTTTTT.

The CDR3 loop reads CASSRGGSGANVLTF. The CDR3 bases are TGCGCCAGCAGCCGGGGGGGCTCTGGGGCCAACGTCCTGACTTTC. The chain joins TRBV5-1 to TRBJ2-6, with TRBD2 identical over 8 bases. The length of the CDR3 is 15 residues. The ends lost 4 bases at V and 0 bases at J; junction bases unmatched: 0. The V gene's germline CDR1 is SGHRS and CDR2 YFSETQ.

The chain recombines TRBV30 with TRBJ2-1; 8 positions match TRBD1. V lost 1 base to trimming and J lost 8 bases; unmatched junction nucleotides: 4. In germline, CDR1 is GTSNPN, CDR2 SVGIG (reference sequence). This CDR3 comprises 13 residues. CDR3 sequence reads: CAWSGTGGDEQFF. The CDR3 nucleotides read TGTGCCTGGAGTGGCACAGGGGGTGATGAGCAGTTCTTC.

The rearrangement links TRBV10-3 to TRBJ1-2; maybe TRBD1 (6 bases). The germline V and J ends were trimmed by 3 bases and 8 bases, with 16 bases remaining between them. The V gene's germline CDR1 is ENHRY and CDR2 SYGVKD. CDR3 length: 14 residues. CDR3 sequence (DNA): TGTGCCATCAGTGACAGGGGCGGAGTGGGAGGCTACACCTTC. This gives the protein CAISDRGGVGGYTF.

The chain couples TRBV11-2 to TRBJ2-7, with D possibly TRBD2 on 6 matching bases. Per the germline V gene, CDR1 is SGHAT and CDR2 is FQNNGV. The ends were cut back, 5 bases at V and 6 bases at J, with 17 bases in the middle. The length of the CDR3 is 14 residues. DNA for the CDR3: TGTGCCAGCAGCCCCATGATTGCCGGGGGCGAGCAGTACTTC. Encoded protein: CASSPMIAGGEQYF.

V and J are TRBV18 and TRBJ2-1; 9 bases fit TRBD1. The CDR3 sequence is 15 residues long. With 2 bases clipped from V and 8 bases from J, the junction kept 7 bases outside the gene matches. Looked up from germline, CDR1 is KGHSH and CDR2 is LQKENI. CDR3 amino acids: CASSPGTGRLDEQFF. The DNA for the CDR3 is TGTGCCAGCTCACCAGGGACAGGGCGGTTGGATGAGCAGTTCTTC.

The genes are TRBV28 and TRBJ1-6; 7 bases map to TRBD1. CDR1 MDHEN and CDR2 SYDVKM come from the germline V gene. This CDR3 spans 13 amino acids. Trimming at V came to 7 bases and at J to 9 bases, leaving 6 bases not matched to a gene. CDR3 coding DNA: TGTGCCAGCATCTCCGACAGGGCTTCACCCCTCCACTTT. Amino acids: CASISDRASPLHF.